The 6 T cell receptor beta chains below all came from one sample that was sequenced in a study of T cells in Graves' hyperthyroidism and ophthalmopathy. TCR beta CDR3 regions were amplified from RNA. An initial round of RT-PCR targeting the TCR CDR3 relied on the HTBI primer set. TCRdb passed the multiplex PCR reads through MiXCR, listing each CDR3 protein once. Counted here are about 410,000 distinct CDR3 sequences, approximately 14% occurring once; the ten biggest clones make up about 13%. Sequenced: blood. All receptors come from a man aged 18 to 29 with Graves' ophthalmopathy.

In its sample, this clonotype was seen a few times. This chain links TRBV6-1 with TRBJ2-5; 7 bases agree with TRBD2. This CDR3 comprises 14 residues. Per germline, CDR1 MNHNS and CDR2 SASEGT. The trim removed 7 bases at V and 5 bases at J, leaving 10 bases unmatched. CDR3 region: CASNSPWGGETQYF. In nucleotides, the CDR3 is TGTGCCAGCAACTCCCCTTGGGGGGGGGAGACCCAGTACTTC.

Only a few counts were recorded for this clonotype. The J gene is TRBJ2-1, the V gene TRBV6-1; the D gene is possibly TRBD1 (7 bases). Germline CDR1 reads MNHNS; CDR2 reads SASEGT. Trimming took 6 bases from V and 5 from J, leaving 20 bases between them. This CDR3 has 16 residues. CDR3 sequence: CASSHQGGGTHNEQFF. The DNA of the CDR3 is TGTGCCAGCAGCCACCAGGGGGGCGGGACACACAATGAGCAGTTCTTC.

This clonotype appeared many times. The genes are TRBV3-1 and TRBJ2-7; TRBD2 might be the D (5 bases). Germline assignment: CDR1 LGHDT and CDR2 YNNKEL (reference sequence). V dropped 1 base and J dropped 11 bases, with 21 bases sitting between them. This CDR3 is built from 15 residues. The CDR3 bases are TGTGCCAGCAGCCAAGGGACGCCTACAGAGGAGGAGGAGTACTTC. Amino acid sequence: CASSQGTPTEEEEYF.

This clonotype occurred many times. V usage is TRBV6-1 and J usage is TRBJ1-1, with 9 bases matching TRBD1. Unmatched junction bases numbered 7, after V lost 4 bases and J lost 4 bases. The CDR3 is 15 amino acids. CDR1 MNHNS and CDR2 SASEGT come from the germline V gene. The CDR3 region is CASSARDREGTEAFF. The CDR3 region has the DNA TGTGCCAGCAGTGCTCGGGACAGGGAAGGCACTGAAGCTTTCTTT.

J is TRBJ2-5 and V is TRBV4-3; no reliable D call. This CDR3 comprises 14 residues. Per the germline V gene, CDR1 is LGHNA and CDR2 is YSLEER. V was trimmed by 0 bases and J by 6 bases, leaving 11 bases between them. CDR3 sequence: CASSQDLEKKTQYF. CDR3 sequence (DNA): TGCGCCAGCAGCCAAGATCTAGAAAAGAAGACCCAGTACTTC.

This clonotype was counted many times. V usage is TRBV20-1 and J usage is TRBJ2-3; D not resolved. The V and J ends lost 7 bases and 3 bases respectively, with 5 bases between them. The germline gives CDR1 DFQATT, CDR2 SNEGSKA (reference sequence). This CDR3 contains 10 residues. The CDR3 loop reads CSVRTDTQYF. The CDR3 nucleotides read TGCAGTGTTCGTACAGATACGCAGTATTTT.